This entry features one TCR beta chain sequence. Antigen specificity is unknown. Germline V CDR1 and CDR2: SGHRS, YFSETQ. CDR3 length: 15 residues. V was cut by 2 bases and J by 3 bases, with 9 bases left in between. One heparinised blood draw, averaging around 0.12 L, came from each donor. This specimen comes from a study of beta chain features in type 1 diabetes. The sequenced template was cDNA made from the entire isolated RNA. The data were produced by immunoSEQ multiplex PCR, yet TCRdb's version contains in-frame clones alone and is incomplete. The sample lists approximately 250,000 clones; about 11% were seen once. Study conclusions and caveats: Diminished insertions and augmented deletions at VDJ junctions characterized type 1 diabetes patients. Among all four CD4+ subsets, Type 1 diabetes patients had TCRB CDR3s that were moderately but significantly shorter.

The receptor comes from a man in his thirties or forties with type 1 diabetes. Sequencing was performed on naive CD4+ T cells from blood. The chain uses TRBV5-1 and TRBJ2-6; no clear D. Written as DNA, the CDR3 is TGCGCCAGCAGCTTCCTCCGGAGTGGGGCCAACGTCCTGACTTTC. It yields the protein CASSFLRSGANVLTF. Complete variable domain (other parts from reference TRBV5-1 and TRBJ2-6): KAGVTQTPRYLIKTRGQQVTLSCSPISGHRSVSWYQQTPGQGLQFLFEYFSETQRNKGNFPGRFSGRQFSNSRSEMNVSTLELGDSALYLCASSFLRSGANVLTFGAGSRLTVL.